The T cell receptor (beta chain) under discussion was sequenced for a study of blood T cell repertoires in COVID-19. Overall study context: COVID-19 samples collected from the United States, Italy and Spain covered acute and convalescent phases.

Participants' own reports of clinical history determined their cohort assignment. Unmatched junction bases numbered 1, after V lost 6 bases and J lost 0 bases. The CDR3 sequence is 14 residues long. Germline V gene lookup returns CDR1 LNHDA and CDR2 SQIVND (reference sequence). Sequencing was performed with immunoSEQ multiplex PCR; in TCRdb, only in-frame clones are kept and a portion is missing. The sample lists about 180,000 clones; approximately 80% were seen once. This TCR was sampled from a man aged 55 to 69 who had been exposed to COVID-19. Sequencing input: PBMCs or T cells enriched from blood (not recorded which). The chain has TRBV19 and TRBJ2-7, with 11 bases that match TRBD2. The CDR3 is CASRGLADSYEQYF. The CDR3 bases are TGTGCCAGTAGGGGACTAGCGGACTCCTACGAGCAGTACTTC. Complete variable domain (other parts from reference TRBV19 and TRBJ2-7): DGGITQSPKYLFRKEGQNVTLSCEQNLNHDAMYWYRQDPGQGLRLIYYSQIVNDFQKGDIAEGYSVSREKKESFPLTVTSAQKNPTAFYLCASRGLADSYEQYFGPGTRLTVT.